The 20 T cell receptor beta chains below were found in one sample sequenced in a study of blood T cells in healthy people across ages. A second PCR, run for roughly 7 to 11 cycles, used a sample-barcoded 5' primer plus a J-beta primer mix. TCRdb reprocessed the 5' RACE reads via MiXCR and lists one record per CDR3 protein. This sample carries approximately 800,000 distinct CDR3 sequences, roughly 60% of them seen once, and the ten largest clones take 20% to 25%. Material for sequencing was blood. All receptors derive from a man aged 30-40 years in good health.

This rearrangement joins TRBV4-2 to TRBJ2-1, with 7 positions matching TRBD1. The J segment lost 6 bases and the V segment lost 1 base, leaving 6 bases of the junction unmatched. There are 15 residues in the CDR3. From germline, CDR1 is LGHNA and CDR2 YNFKEQ. CDR3 in DNA: TGTGCCAGCAGCCAAGCGGGACGGGACAGCAATGAGCAGTTCTTC. Translated: CASSQAGRDSNEQFF.

This clonotype was seen just once. The V gene is TRBV27, the J gene TRBJ2-1, with 8 bases that match TRBD2. Germline V gene sequence: CDR1 MNHEY, CDR2 SMNVEV (reference sequence). The J segment lost 4 bases and the V segment lost 5 bases, leaving 4 bases of the junction unmatched. This CDR3 is 14 amino acids long. The CDR3 region is CASSGSGGYNEQFF. The CDR3 nucleotides read TGTGCCAGCAGTGGGTCGGGAGGGTACAATGAGCAGTTCTTC.

This clonotype was seen only a few times. The chain joins TRBV20-1 to TRBJ2-7, with 9 bases matching TRBD2. Germline V gives CDR1 DFQATT, CDR2 SNEGSKA (reference sequence). V lost 5 bases and J lost 3; bases outside the gene matches: 11. This CDR3 is 15 amino acids long. The CDR3, as DNA: TGCAGTGCTGATCCCGGGACTAGCAGGGGCTACGAGCAGTACTTC. Its translation is CSADPGTSRGYEQYF.

This clonotype was detected only a few times. The chain uses TRBV6-5 and TRBJ2-4, with 7 bases aligning to TRBD1. The CDR3 totals 14 residues. J gave up 7 bases and V 6 bases, and 9 bases lay outside the gene matches. Germline V gene data show CDR1 as MNHEY and CDR2 as SVGAGI. The DNA of the CDR3 is TGTGCCAGCAGCATTCCGGGACAGAGGAACATTCAGTACTTC. Translated, it gives CASSIPGQRNIQYF.

This clonotype was detected ten times or more. The chain is built from TRBV15 and TRBJ2-5; TRBD2 agrees at 7 bases. V was pared by 1 base and J by 3 bases, with 2 bases of the junction left unmatched. CDR1 and CDR2 (germline): LNHNV, YYDKDF (reference sequence). The CDR3 extends over 14 amino acids. As DNA, the CDR3 is TGTGCCACCAGCAGAGTGAGCGGGAAAGAGACCCAGTACTTC. Translated, it gives CATSRVSGKETQYF.

The chain uses TRBV27 and TRBJ1-4, with D perhaps matching TRBD1 (5 bases). V was shortened by 5 bases and J by 9 bases, with 10 bases between the two germline ends. The germline CDR1 and CDR2 sequences are MNHEY and SMNVEV (reference sequence). The CDR3 loop spans 12 amino acids. This CDR3 is CASSPKGKKLFF. The CDR3, as DNA: TGTGCCAGCAGTCCCAAGGGGAAAAAACTGTTTTTT.

The J gene is TRBJ2-1, the V gene TRBV5-1, with D maybe TRBD2 (6 bases). V was clipped by 7 bases and J by 6 bases, with 17 bases between them. CDR1 SGHRS and CDR2 YFSETQ come from the germline V gene. There are 14 residues in the CDR3. This chain's CDR3 is CASEGGLGGNEQFF. The CDR3 coding sequence is TGCGCCAGCGAAGGCGGGTTGGGAGGCAATGAGCAGTTCTTC.

Regarding this clonotype: A junction boundary mismatches the germline segment, possibly from a read error. This chain links TRBV7-8 with TRBJ2-1; the D is unclear. Germline loops: CDR1 SGHVS, CDR2 FQNEAQ. The CDR3 contains 16 residues. CDR3 sequence: CASSLGSEQPYDEQFF. The CDR3 DNA follows: TGTGCCAGCAGCTTAGGTTCCGAACAACCCTACGATGAGCAGTTCTTC.

The J gene is TRBJ2-5, the V gene TRBV10-3, with D maybe TRBD1 (6 bases). CDR1 is ENHRY and CDR2 is SYGVKD in the germline V gene. CDR3 size: 16 residues. V lost 0 bases, J lost 7 bases, and 18 bases lay in between. The CDR3 loop is CAISESGQFLGGTQYF. CDR3 in DNA: TGTGCCATCAGTGAGTCCGGACAGTTTCTTGGGGGGACCCAGTACTTC.

V usage is TRBV29-1 and J usage is TRBJ2-3, with D unclear. V lost 4 bases and J 2 bases, leaving 13 bases between the germline ends. This CDR3 contains 14 residues. Germline values: CDR1 SQVTM, CDR2 ANQGSEA. CDR3 amino acids: CSVGRALNTDTQYF. The CDR3 bases are TGCAGCGTTGGTCGGGCCTTAAACACAGATACGCAGTATTTT.

This clonotype was observed a handful of times. V is TRBV4-3 and J is TRBJ2-7; D unclear. The CDR3 consists of 14 residues. V dropped 4 bases and J dropped 2 bases, with 12 bases sitting between them. Germline CDR1 reads LGHNA; CDR2 reads YSLEER. The CDR3 region is CASSLGWGTYEQYF. For the CDR3, the DNA is TGCGCCAGCAGCCTCGGGTGGGGTACCTACGAGCAGTACTTC.

V gene TRBV27 combines with J gene TRBJ1-2; D gene ambiguous. The V end lost 3 bases, the J end lost 4 bases, and 9 bases lay between the germline ends. This CDR3 comprises 13 residues. Per germline, CDR1 MNHEY and CDR2 SMNVEV (reference sequence). CDR3 bases: TGTGCCAGCAGTTTTATAGGGCTCTATGGCTACACCTTC. It codes for CASSFIGLYGYTF.

This clonotype has more than one count but fewer than ten. The V gene is TRBV9, the J gene TRBJ1-2, with D possibly TRBD1 on 5 matching bases. Per the germline V gene, CDR1 is SGDLS and CDR2 is YYNGEE. Between the trimmed V and J ends, which lost 4 bases and 8 bases, there was a span of 12 bases. The CDR3 consists of 12 residues. CDR3 sequence reads: CASSNRGRGYTF. The CDR3 bases are TGTGCCAGCAGCAATAGGGGACGCGGCTACACCTTC.

This chain uses TRBV20-1 with TRBJ1-1; the D is unclear. The CDR3 totals 13 residues. V gave up 5 bases and J gave up 0 bases, with 10 bases separating them. Per the germline V gene, CDR1 is DFQATT and CDR2 is SNEGSKA (reference sequence). The CDR3: CSASKDLNTEAFF. In DNA form, the CDR3 reads TGCAGTGCTTCAAAAGACCTGAACACTGAAGCTTTCTTT.

The chain carries TRBV11-2 and TRBJ2-1; D is unresolved. V lost 7 bases and J 6 bases, leaving 10 bases between the germline ends. The CDR3 length is 12 residues. Germline V gene sequence: CDR1 SGHAT, CDR2 FQNNGV. This CDR3 reads CASTPSLNEQFF. CDR3 nucleotide sequence: TGTGCCAGCACACCCTCTCTCAATGAGCAGTTCTTC.

The chain is built from TRBV7-2 and TRBJ2-3; D unclear. CDR1 is SGHTA, CDR2 FQGNSA, per germline. The CDR3 extends over 14 amino acids. V was pared by 0 bases and J by 4 bases, with 8 bases between. Here the CDR3 reads CASSLADGSDTQYF. DNA of the CDR3: TGTGCCAGCAGCTTAGCGGACGGGTCAGATACGCAGTATTTT.

In regard to this clonotype: A read error may produce the germline difference seen at one junction end. The CDR3: CASSVGVGGDTEYF. In DNA, the CDR3 is TGTGCCAGCAGTGTCGGGGTGGGAGGAGATACGGAGTATTTT. This chain uses TRBV12-3 or TRBV12-4 with TRBJ2-3; maybe TRBD2 (6 bases). The CDR3 contains 14 residues.

V and J are TRBV27 and TRBJ2-7; D is ambiguous. Germline V gene lookup returns CDR1 MNHEY and CDR2 SMNVEV (reference sequence). V was cut by 4 bases and J by 2 bases, with 12 bases left in between. The CDR3 is 14 amino acids. The CDR3 nucleotides read TGTGCCAGCAGTTCCCGAAAAACTGCCTACGAGCAGTACTTC. It codes for CASSSRKTAYEQYF.

The V and J genes are TRBV12-3 or TRBV12-4 and TRBJ2-5, with a possible D match to TRBD1 (6 bases). CDR3 length equals 15 residues. Trimming took off 2 bases at V and 4 bases at J, with 14 bases between the two ends. In DNA, the CDR3 is TGTGCCAGCAGTTTAATTAACAGGGCGGGAGAGACCCAGTACTTC. Translated, it gives CASSLINRAGETQYF.

At least ten counts were recorded for this clonotype. The CDR3 protein is CSAREAYAQETQYF. The CDR3 DNA is TGCAGTGCTAGAGAGGCGTACGCACAAGAGACCCAGTACTTC. The genes are TRBV20-1 and TRBJ2-5, with D unclear. Deletions cut 0 bases from V and 2 bases from J, with 10 bases between. The CDR3 runs 14 residues. The V gene's germline CDR1 is DFQATT and CDR2 SNEGSKA (reference sequence).